This T cell receptor beta chain appears in the sequencing data of a study of T cells expressing NK-cell markers. On the study more broadly: It was sorted CD3+CD56-NKG2C+, CD3+CD56+NKG2C- and CD3+CD56+NKG2C+ T cells that provided the TCR beta repertoires.

Study conclusions and caveats: The study found dominant NKG2C+ clonotypes at about 1.0-7.5% of CD8+ T cells in roughly six donors. These same clonotypes (in several donors) also led the CD3+CD56-NKG2C+ fraction.

The cDNA for TCR beta came from 5'RACE template switching with UMIs. TCRdb processed the 5' RACE reads again and assigns one entry to each CDR3 protein, with no DNA. The sample table sets out roughly 160,000 distinct CDR3 sequences. As concerns this clonotype: The target antigen is unknown.

CDR1 is SNHLY, CDR2 FYNNEI, per germline. The CDR3 is 16 amino acids. Sample: blood T cells: a sorted CD56 or NKG2C T cell subset, CD4+ or CD8+ T cells, or bulk PBMC T cells (not recorded which). V gene TRBV2 combines with J gene TRBJ1-3; checking the TCRdb D call of TRBD1 is not possible without DNA. The receptor was isolated from a man aged 18-69 years in good health. CDR3 sequence: CASIVRTDYSGNTIYF.